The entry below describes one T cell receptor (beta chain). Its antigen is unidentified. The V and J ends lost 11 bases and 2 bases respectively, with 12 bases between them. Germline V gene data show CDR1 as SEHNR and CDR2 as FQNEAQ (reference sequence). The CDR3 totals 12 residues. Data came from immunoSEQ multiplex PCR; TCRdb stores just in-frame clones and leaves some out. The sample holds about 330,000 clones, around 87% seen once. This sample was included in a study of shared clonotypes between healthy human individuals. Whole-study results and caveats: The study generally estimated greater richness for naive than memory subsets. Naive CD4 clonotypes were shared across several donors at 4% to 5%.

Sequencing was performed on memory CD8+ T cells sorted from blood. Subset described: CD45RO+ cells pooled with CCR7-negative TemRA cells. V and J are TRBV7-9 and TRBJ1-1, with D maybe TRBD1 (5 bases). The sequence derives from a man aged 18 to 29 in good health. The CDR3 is CAAGGINTEAFF. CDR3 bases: TGTGCCGCCGGGGGAATTAACACTGAAGCTTTCTTT.